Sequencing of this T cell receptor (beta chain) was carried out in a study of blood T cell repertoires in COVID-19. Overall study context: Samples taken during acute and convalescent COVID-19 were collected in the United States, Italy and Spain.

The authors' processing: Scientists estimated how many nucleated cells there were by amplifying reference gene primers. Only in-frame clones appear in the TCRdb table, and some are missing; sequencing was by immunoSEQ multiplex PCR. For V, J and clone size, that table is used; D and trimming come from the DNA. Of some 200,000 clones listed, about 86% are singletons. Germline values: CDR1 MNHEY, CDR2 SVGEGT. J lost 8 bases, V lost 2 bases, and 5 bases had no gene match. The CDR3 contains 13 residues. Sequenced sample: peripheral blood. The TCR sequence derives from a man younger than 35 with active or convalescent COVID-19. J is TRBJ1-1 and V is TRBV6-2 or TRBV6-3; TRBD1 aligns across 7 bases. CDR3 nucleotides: TGTGCCAGCAGTTACCAAGACAGGGAGGAAGCTTTCTTT. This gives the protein CASSYQDREEAFF.